The rows below give T cell receptor beta chains drawn from one sample of a study of T cell responses to AZD1222 COVID-19 vaccine. The assay was immunoSEQ multiplex PCR, and TCRdb's table has in-frame clones only and misses some. The sample has some 170,000 clones; roughly nine tenths are singletons. Sequencing was performed on peripheral blood, taken on day 0 of AZD1222 vaccination. These receptors came from an adult in good health. Each CDR3 is given with its conserved first and last residue. Fields, in order: J gene, V gene, clone size, D gene, CDR3 protein, CDR3 DNA. A D gene is named only where the DNA matches it firmly. Clone size is shown for a subset of rows, as once, few, many or a class of expanded clone.

TRBJ2-7	TRBV18	.	TRBD2	CASSPSGRASYEQYF	TGTGCCAGCTCTCCGAGCGGGAGGGCCTCCTACGAGCAGTACTTC
TRBJ1-2	TRBV2	.	TRBD1	CASSGQGLNYGYTF	TGTGCCAGCAGTGGACAGGGTTTGAACTATGGCTACACCTTC
TRBJ2-1	TRBV2	.	TRBD2	CASSETSGRNGEQFF	TGTGCCAGCAGTGAGACTAGCGGGAGAAATGGTGAGCAGTTCTTC
TRBJ1-6	TRBV18	.	TRBD1	CASSPSGQGGSPLHF	TGTGCCAGCTCACCGTCGGGACAGGGAGGTTCACCCCTCCACTTT
TRBJ1-1	TRBV6-5	once	TRBD1	CASMVPGGTEAFF	TGTGCCAGCATGGTCCCAGGGGGCACTGAAGCTTTCTTT
TRBJ2-3	TRBV19	.	TRBD2	CASTGFRRAGVTTQYF	TGTGCCAGTACAGGCTTTAGAAGGGCGGGAGTGACTACGCAGTATTTT
TRBJ2-7	TRBV27	.	.	CASSLGGYGLYEQYF	TGTGCCAGCAGTTTAGGGGGATATGGTCTGTACGAGCAGTACTTC
TRBJ2-3	TRBV6-4	.	TRBD2	CASSPRKEAGTADTQYF	TGTGCCAGCAGCCCCAGGAAGGAAGCGGGAACGGCAGATACGCAGTATTTT
TRBJ2-3	TRBV25-1	.	.	CASRGDLYTDTQYF	TGTGCCAGCAGGGGGGACTTATACACAGATACGCAGTATTTT
TRBJ1-2	TRBV5-6	.	.	CASSLAPGALSSSDGYTF	TGTGCCAGCAGCTTGGCCCCAGGGGCCCTATCCAGTAGCGATGGCTACACCTTC
TRBJ2-2	TRBV11-2	.	.	CASSLMDLNTGELFF	TGTGCCAGCAGCTTAATGGACCTAAACACCGGGGAGCTGTTTTTT
TRBJ1-3	TRBV11-3	.	TRBD1	CASSSTPLTGINSGNTIYF	TGTGCCAGCAGCTCCACCCCTCTGACAGGGATAAACTCTGGAAACACCATATATTTT
TRBJ1-1	TRBV4-1	.	.	CASSPRGGTEAFF	TGCGCCAGCAGCCCGAGGGGGGGCACTGAAGCTTTCTTT
TRBJ1-1	TRBV19	.	TRBD1	CASSIGQGGQGTEAFF	TGTGCCAGTAGTATCGGACAGGGAGGTCAGGGGACTGAAGCTTTCTTT
TRBJ2-5	TRBV5-8	.	.	CASSLGTGDVTQYF	TGTGCCAGCAGCCTGGGTACGGGAGACGTGACCCAGTACTTC
TRBJ1-6	TRBV5-8	.	.	CASSKKFWGNSPLHF	TGTGCCAGCAGCAAAAAATTTTGGGGGAATTCACCCCTCCACTTT
TRBJ2-3	TRBV29-1	.	.	CSVEDLPGTASTDTQYF	TGCAGCGTTGAAGATCTGCCCGGGACGGCTAGCACAGATACGCAGTATTTT
TRBJ2-5	TRBV10-2	.	TRBD1	CASSVTGKGSETQYF	TGCGCCAGCAGTGTGACAGGGAAGGGGTCCGAGACCCAGTACTTC
TRBJ1-2	TRBV6-5	few	TRBD1	CASSYSTGGSYGYTF	TGTGCCAGCAGTTACTCGACAGGGGGTAGCTATGGCTACACCTTC
TRBJ1-1	TRBV30	.	.	CAWTVGGKINTEAFF	TGTGCCTGGACGGTCGGGGGAAAAATAAACACTGAAGCTTTCTTT
TRBJ2-1	TRBV6-1	.	.	CASSESRYNEQFF	TGTGCCAGCAGTGAATCACGGTACAATGAGCAGTTCTTC
TRBJ1-4	TRBV27	.	.	CASSSVGRSNEKLFF	TGTGCCAGCAGTTCTGTAGGGCGGTCTAATGAAAAACTGTTTTTT
TRBJ2-7	TRBV5-1	few	.	CASSAGPSYEQYF	TGCGCCAGCAGCGCGGGACCGTCCTACGAGCAGTACTTC
TRBJ1-2	TRBV15	.	TRBD1	CATSRDAGTGGYGYTF	TGTGCCACCAGCAGAGATGCCGGGACAGGGGGCTATGGCTACACCTTC
TRBJ1-1	TRBV7-9	.	TRBD1	CASSFRTGRNTGNTEAFF	TGTGCCAGCAGCTTTCGGACAGGGCGGAACACTGGGAACACTGAAGCTTTCTTT
TRBJ1-3	TRBV5-4	.	.	CASSLQGFHSSGNTIYF	TGTGCCAGCAGCTTACAGGGATTCCATTCTTCTGGAAACACCATATATTTT
TRBJ2-7	TRBV11-2	.	.	CASSSGTGSYEQYF	TGTGCCAGCAGCTCGGGGACTGGTTCCTACGAGCAGTACTTC
TRBJ2-2	TRBV7-9	.	.	CASSGELFF	TGTGCCAGTTCCGGGGAGCTGTTTTTT
TRBJ2-1	TRBV11-2	.	TRBD2	CASSAHVGLAGYEQFF	TGTGCCAGCAGCGCCCATGTCGGACTAGCGGGATACGAGCAGTTCTTC
TRBJ1-4	TRBV7-4	.	.	CASSLGGEKLFF	TGTGCCAGCAGCTTAGGAGGTGAAAAACTGTTTTTT
TRBJ2-7	TRBV6-5	.	.	CASSYSFRALSYEQYF	TGTGCCAGCAGTTACTCTTTCAGGGCGCTCTCCTACGAGCAGTACTTC
TRBJ1-2	TRBV2	.	.	CASSEARVAYGYTF	TGTGCCAGCAGTGAAGCTCGGGTGGCCTATGGCTACACCTTC
TRBJ2-1	TRBV14	.	.	CASSLKTSLNYNEQFF	TGTGCCAGCAGCCTCAAGACTAGTCTAAATTACAATGAGCAGTTCTTC
TRBJ1-5	TRBV27	.	.	CASSLGLYSNQPQHF	TGTGCCAGCAGTTTAGGGCTTTATAGCAATCAGCCCCAGCATTTT
TRBJ1-5	TRBV2	once	TRBD1	CASWPGQRLPNQPQHF	TGTGCCAGTTGGCCGGGACAGCGACTCCCCAATCAGCCCCAGCATTTT
TRBJ2-1	TRBV9	.	TRBD2	CASSVGDYHNEQFF	TGTGCCAGCAGCGTAGGGGACTACCACAATGAGCAGTTCTTC
TRBJ1-1	TRBV6-5	.	.	CASRAQSVGTEAFF	TGTGCCAGCAGGGCCCAGTCCGTCGGCACTGAAGCTTTCTTT
TRBJ2-5	TRBV24-1	.	.	CATSGRGAQETQYF	TGTGCCACCTCGGGTCGCGGGGCTCAAGAGACCCAGTACTTC
TRBJ1-2	TRBV6-6	.	TRBD1	CASSRMDRGLGYGYTF	TGTGCCAGCAGTCGAATGGACAGGGGGCTAGGCTATGGCTACACCTTC
TRBJ1-1	TRBV6-6	.	.	CASSYSIDEAFF	TGTGCCAGCAGTTACTCGATAGACGAAGCTTTCTTT
TRBJ2-7	TRBV19	.	TRBD2	CASSIVAGFSYEQYF	TGTGCCAGTAGTATTGTAGCGGGGTTCTCCTACGAGCAGTACTTC